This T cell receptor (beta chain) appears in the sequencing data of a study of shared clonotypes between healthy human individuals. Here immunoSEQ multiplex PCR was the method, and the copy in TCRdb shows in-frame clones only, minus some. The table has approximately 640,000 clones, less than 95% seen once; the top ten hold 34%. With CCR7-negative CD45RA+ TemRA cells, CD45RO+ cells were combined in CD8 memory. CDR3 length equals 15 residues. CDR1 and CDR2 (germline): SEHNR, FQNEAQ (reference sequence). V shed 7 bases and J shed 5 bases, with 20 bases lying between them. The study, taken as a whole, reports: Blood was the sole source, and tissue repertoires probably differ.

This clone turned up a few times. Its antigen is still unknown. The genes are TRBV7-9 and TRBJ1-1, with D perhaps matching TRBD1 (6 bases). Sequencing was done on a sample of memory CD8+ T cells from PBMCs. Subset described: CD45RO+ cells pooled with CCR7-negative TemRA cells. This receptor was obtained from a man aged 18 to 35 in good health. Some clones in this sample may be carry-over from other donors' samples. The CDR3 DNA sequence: TGTGCCAGCATCCACCGTCGGGGGCAGGGGACTGAAGCTTTCTTT. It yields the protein CASIHRRGQGTEAFF.